A single sample gave rise to the 13 T cell receptor beta chains below, sequenced in a study of read filtering for tumor transcriptome and immune sequencing. The library was built from 400 to 500 ng RNA with molecular barcoded adaptors for alpha/delta and beta/gamma chains. MiXCR, applied by TCRdb to the reads, yields one record per CDR3 protein. The sample lists about 57,000 distinct CDR3 sequences, around a fifth seen once, with about 15% in the top ten. Input material: a population of CD138-negative cells sorted from bone marrow. Receptor source: a donor older than 35 with multiple myeloma.

The chain is built from TRBV20-1 and TRBJ2-3, with TRBD1 matching over 7 bases. CDR3 length equals 13 residues. The V gene's germline CDR1 is DFQATT and CDR2 SNEGSKA (reference sequence). J lost 5 bases, V lost 0 bases, and 2 bases had no gene match. The chain's CDR3 is CSARDSGGDTQYF. The CDR3 bases are TGCAGTGCTAGAGACTCAGGGGGAGATACGCAGTATTTT.

The table lists this clonotype with many counts. V gene TRBV6-1 combines with J gene TRBJ2-7, with D perhaps matching TRBD1 or TRBD2 (6 bases each). The germline V gene has CDR1 MNHNS and CDR2 SASEGT. Trimming pared 0 bases from V and 9 bases from J, leaving 15 bases between. This CDR3 region has 14 residues. CDR3 loop: CASSEAGGLGVQYF. DNA of the CDR3: TGTGCCAGCAGTGAAGCGGGGGGCCTCGGGGTGCAGTACTTC.

This chain links TRBV5-1 with TRBJ1-2; the D is unclear. The germline CDR1 and CDR2 sequences are SGHRS and YFSETQ. The CDR3 totals 13 residues. V lost 6 bases and J 0 bases, leaving 9 bases between the germline ends. Here the CDR3 DNA reads TGCGCCAGCACCCGTGGAGCTAACTATGGCTACACCTTC. Translating gives CASTRGANYGYTF.

This clonotype was counted ten times or more. The J gene is TRBJ1-1, the V gene TRBV11-2, with D hard to call. Germline V gene sequence: CDR1 SGHAT, CDR2 FQNNGV. The V end lost 7 bases, the J end lost 0 bases, and 12 bases lay between the germline ends. CDR3 length equals 14 residues. The CDR3 coding sequence is TGTGCCAGCACCCAGAACAGCATGAACACTGAAGCTTTCTTT. It codes for CASTQNSMNTEAFF.

This clonotype has at least ten counts. This chain links TRBV2 with TRBJ2-1; no firm D call. V gave up 9 bases and J gave up 5 bases, with 8 bases separating them. Germline values: CDR1 SNHLY, CDR2 FYNNEI. This CDR3 is built from 11 residues. The CDR3 loop reads CASGPDNEQFF. In DNA form, the CDR3 reads TGTGCCAGTGGACCAGACAATGAGCAGTTCTTC.

Ten or more counts support this clonotype. The chain couples TRBV4-1 to TRBJ1-4; D might be TRBD1 (5 bases). In germline, CDR1 is MGHRA, CDR2 YSYEKL. Trimming pared 0 bases from V and 7 bases from J, leaving 12 bases between. The CDR3 spans 15 residues. The DNA for the CDR3 is TGCGCCAGCAGCCAAGAGGGACGCTCTGGTGAAAAACTGTTTTTT. Protein: CASSQEGRSGEKLFF.

As concerns this clonotype: The final CDR3 position lacks the conserved phenylalanine or tryptophan, pointing to a likely read error. This rearrangement joins TRBV20-1 to TRBJ2-5; 12 nucleotides match TRBD2. Germline V gene data show CDR1 as DFQATT and CDR2 as SNEGSKA (reference sequence). This CDR3 has 15 residues. The V and J ends lost 7 bases and 5 bases, in that order; junction bases with no gene match: 11. The CDR3 loop reads CSVERLAGVRETQYS. The CDR3 DNA reads TGCAGTGTCGAAAGACTAGCGGGAGTTAGGGAGACCCAGTACTCC.

This chain uses TRBV5-1 with TRBJ1-4; D might be TRBD1 (5 bases). V was pared by 4 bases and J by 6 bases, with 13 bases between. The CDR3 length is 14 residues. CDR1 and CDR2 (germline): SGHRS, YFSETQ. CDR3 loop: CASSIGGVDEKLFF. For the CDR3, the DNA is TGCGCCAGCAGCATCGGAGGGGTGGATGAAAAACTGTTTTTT.

Regarding this clonotype: With only one base between it and a far larger clone, this is likely a read error. Since no conserved phenylalanine or tryptophan closes the CDR3, a read error is the likely cause. V usage is TRBV11-1 and J usage is TRBJ2-1; unclear D gene. Trimming shortened V by 6 bases and J by 5 bases, and 5 bases separated the two germline ends. CDR1 and CDR2 (germline): SGHAT, FQDESV (reference sequence). The CDR3 is made up of 11 amino acids. The CDR3 nucleotides read TGTGCCAGCAGGTTAAACAATGAGCAGTTCTCC. This translates into CASRLNNEQFS.

This clonotype was counted at least ten times. The chain uses TRBV10-2 and TRBJ2-4, with a weak D call TRBD1 (5 bases). This CDR3 is 13 amino acids long. Germline CDR1 and CDR2: WSHSY and SAAADI. Trimming took 7 bases from V and 7 from J, leaving 14 bases between them. The CDR3 DNA sequence: TGCGCCAGCACTGGCCAGGGTGGGAACATTCAGTACTTC. Amino acid sequence: CASTGQGGNIQYF.

Ten or more counts support this clonotype. V usage is TRBV14 and J usage is TRBJ1-1, with D uncertain. Germline V gives CDR1 SGHDN, CDR2 FVKESK. V lost 6 bases and J lost 3, with 14 bases in between. This CDR3 region has 14 residues. The CDR3 sequence: CASSPEGGYTEAFF. The CDR3 nucleotides read TGTGCCAGCAGTCCCGAGGGCGGGTACACTGAAGCTTTCTTT.

This clonotype was seen repeatedly, ten times or more. An end of the junction does not agree with germline; a read error may underlie this. The chain employs TRBV7-9 and TRBJ2-1; the match to TRBD2 covers 8 bases. CDR1 and CDR2 (germline): SEHNR, FQNEAQ (reference sequence). This CDR3 has 13 amino acids. The CDR3 sequence: CASSSRGGGTAVF. As DNA, the CDR3 is TGTGCCAGCAGCTCTCGGGGGGGCGGGACGGCTGTCTTC.

This clonotype was recorded many times. The rearrangement uses TRBV12-3 or TRBV12-4 and TRBJ1-4; TRBD1 matches 7 bases. V was pared by 4 bases and J by 8 bases, with 4 bases of the junction left unmatched. There are 13 residues in the CDR3. The CDR3, as DNA: TGTGCCAGCAGTTCTGGACAGGCCGAAAAACTGTTTTTT. Its translation: CASSSGQAEKLFF.